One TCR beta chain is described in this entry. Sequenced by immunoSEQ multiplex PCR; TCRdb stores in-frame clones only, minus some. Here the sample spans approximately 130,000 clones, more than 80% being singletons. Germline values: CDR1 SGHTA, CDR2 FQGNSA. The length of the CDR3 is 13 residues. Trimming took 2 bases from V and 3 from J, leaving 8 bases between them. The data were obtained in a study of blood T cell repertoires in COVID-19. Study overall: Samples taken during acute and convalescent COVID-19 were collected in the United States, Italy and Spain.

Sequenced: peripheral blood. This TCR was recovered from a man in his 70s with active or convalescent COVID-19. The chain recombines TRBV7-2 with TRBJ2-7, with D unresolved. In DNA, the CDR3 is TGTGCCAGCAGCTTATCCGGTTACTACGAGCAGTACTTC. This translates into CASSLSGYYEQYF.